The T cell receptor (beta chain) under discussion was sequenced for a study of type 1 and type 2 diabetes patients. As for the study in general: From PBMCs, CD4+ and CD8+ T cells were isolated by magnetic microbeads. Findings and limits, study-wide: Some HECs seen only in T1D might also appear in more T2D or control samples. Type 2 diabetes repertoires were more diverse than type 1 diabetes repertoires. Type 2 diabetes and control samples shared highly correlated V and J usage, averaging around 0.97.

The CDR3 loop spans 17 amino acids. Trimming took 4 bases from V and 6 from J; bases not matched to a gene: 14. Germline V gene sequence: CDR1 WSHSY, CDR2 SAAADI. As regards this clonotype: What it binds is not known.

The PCR template was genomic DNA. Amplification of the beta chain CDR3 used 30 forward and 13 reverse multiplex primers. Each CDR3 protein gets one entry after TCRdb re-called the multiplex PCR reads with MiXCR. The sample yields more than 250,000 distinct CDR3 sequences, around 47% seen once. Sequenced sample: peripheral blood mononuclear cells (PBMCs). J is TRBJ2-3 and V is TRBV10-2; 9 bases are a match to TRBD1. The receptor was derived from a man between 18 and 29 years old with type 2 diabetes. The CDR3 region has the DNA TGCGCCAGCAGTGCCACCTCCGGACAGGGGTTTACGGATACGCAGTATTTT. The encoded protein is CASSATSGQGFTDTQYF.